Listed here is a single T cell receptor (beta chain). TCRdb's table, derived via immunoSEQ multiplex PCR, lists solely in-frame clones and lacks some. The sample holds fewer than 15,000 clones; roughly 80% are singletons and the top ten take over 9.5%. This sample was taken from a study of technical replicates of blood from a handful of donors. This CDR3 region has 14 residues. The V and J ends lost 5 bases and 6 bases, in that order; junction bases with no gene match: 7. Germline V gives CDR1 SGHTA, CDR2 FQGNSA. The V gene is TRBV7-2, the J gene TRBJ1-2; TRBD1 aligns across 9 bases. The material sequenced was PBMCs. This receptor was taken from a human donor in good health. DNA for the CDR3: TGTGCCAGCAGCCCCCCGGACAGGGGTCATGGCTACACCTTC. It translates to CASSPPDRGHGYTF.